Shown below are 32 T cell receptor beta chains from a single sample sequenced in a study of cytomegalovirus exposure and HLA in healthy donors. 60 Vbeta and 13 Jbeta primers were used in PCR. Here immunoSEQ multiplex PCR was the method, and the copy in TCRdb shows in-frame clones only, minus some. The sample lists about 190,000 clones, about 85% occurring once. Material: PBMCs. These receptors were taken from a woman in her 50s in good health and CMV-seronegative.

This clone turned up a few times. At one of its ends the junction is not consistent with the germline gene, which may arise from a read error. This chain joins TRBV2 and TRBJ2-1, with TRBD2 matching over 13 bases. The CDR3 is made up of 17 amino acids. CDR1 is SNHLY, CDR2 FYNNEI, per germline. CDR3 sequence (DNA): TGTGCTAGCAGTGTACTAGCGGGAGGGCGTTCCTACAATGAGCAGTTCTTC. This codes for CASSVLAGGRSYNEQFF.

This chain uses TRBV28 with TRBJ1-2; 8 positions match TRBD1. CDR3 length equals 13 residues. The V gene's germline CDR1 is MDHEN and CDR2 SYDVKM. Trimming at V came to 6 bases and at J to 8 bases, leaving 8 bases not matched to a gene. The CDR3 sequence is CASSQDRVKGYTF. Written as DNA, the CDR3 is TGTGCCAGCAGCCAGGACAGGGTTAAAGGCTACACCTTC.

The chain combines TRBV30 with TRBJ1-1; TRBD1 matches at 7 bases. The CDR3 is 13 residues long. CDR1 and CDR2 (germline): GTSNPN, SVGIG (reference sequence). V gave up 3 bases and J gave up 5 bases; unmatched junction bases: 6. CDR3 sequence reads: CAWSRQGRTEAFF. DNA for the CDR3: TGTGCCTGGAGCAGACAGGGCAGGACTGAAGCTTTCTTT.

The rearrangement uses TRBV5-1 and TRBJ2-7; 9 nucleotides line up with TRBD1. Trimming took 3 bases from V and 6 from J; bases not matched to a gene: 7. This CDR3 is 14 amino acids long. Germline V gene sequence: CDR1 SGHRS, CDR2 YFSETQ. For the CDR3, the DNA is TGCGCCAGCAGCTCGGTTCTGGACAGGGGCGAGCAGTACTTC. Amino acids: CASSSVLDRGEQYF.

The gene calls are TRBV19 and TRBJ1-3; a possible D gene is TRBD1 (6 bases). This CDR3 has 17 amino acids. V lost 7 bases and J 0 bases, leaving 19 bases between the germline ends. From germline, CDR1 is LNHDA and CDR2 SQIVND (reference sequence). CDR3 DNA: TGTGCCAGTACGAGACAACGAACAGGGACCTCTGGAAACACCATATATTTT. Amino acids: CASTRQRTGTSGNTIYF.

The chain couples TRBV7-9 to TRBJ2-1; D remains unclear. The V gene lost 3 bases and the J gene lost 3 bases, with 9 bases spanning the gap. CDR3 length: 14 residues. Germline CDR1 is SEHNR and CDR2 is FQNEAQ (reference sequence). This CDR3 reads CASSFPPSYNEQFF. The CDR3 nucleotides read TGTGCCAGCAGCTTCCCCCCCAGCTACAATGAGCAGTTCTTC.

In its sample, this clone was seen a few times. V usage is TRBV5-6 and J usage is TRBJ1-1; 7 positions agree with TRBD1. This CDR3 has 15 amino acids. The J segment lost 1 base and the V segment lost 0 bases, leaving 3 bases of the junction unmatched. The germline CDR1 and CDR2 sequences are SGHDT and YYEEEE. The CDR3 spells CASSLGKGANTEAFF. For the CDR3, the DNA is TGTGCCAGCAGCTTGGGCAAGGGGGCGAACACTGAAGCTTTCTTT.

The chain joins TRBV5-6 to TRBJ2-5; 12 bases line up with TRBD2. The CDR3 has 15 residues. In germline, CDR1 is SGHDT, CDR2 YYEEEE. With V trimmed by 4 bases and J by 4 bases, 5 bases remained unmatched. CDR3 nucleotide sequence: TGTGCCAGCAGCCTGACTAGCGGGAGTAGAGAGACCCAGTACTTC. Translating it yields CASSLTSGSRETQYF.

This chain uses TRBV27 with TRBJ2-6, with no clear D. Trimming took off 5 bases at V and 2 bases at J, with 7 bases between the two ends. CDR3 length: 14 residues. Germline V CDR1 and CDR2: MNHEY, SMNVEV (reference sequence). The CDR3 is CASSPLAGANVLTF. The CDR3 coding sequence is TGTGCCAGCAGTCCCCTCGCTGGGGCCAACGTCCTGACTTTC.

The chain links TRBV5-6 to TRBJ2-5, with D possibly matching TRBD1 (5 bases). The end of the DNA fits TRBJ2-7 better, so the J call may be wrong. CDR1 is SGHDT, CDR2 YYEEEE, per germline. This CDR3 has 11 amino acids. The CDR3 nucleotides read TGTGCCAGCAGCTTAGGGGCCGAGCAGTACTTC. Amino acids: CASSLGAEQYF.

The J gene is TRBJ2-3, the V gene TRBV28, with D uncertain. V lost 7 bases and J 6 bases, leaving 20 bases between the germline ends. Germline assignment: CDR1 MDHEN and CDR2 SYDVKM. The CDR3 has 15 residues. The CDR3 DNA sequence: TGTGCCAGCAATCCCCCGCAGGCCTCTTGGGATACGCAGTATTTT. Amino acids: CASNPPQASWDTQYF. Variable domain in full (rest from reference TRBV28 and TRBJ2-3): DVKVTQSSRYLVKRTGEKVFLECVQDMDHENMFWYRQDPGLGLRLIYFSYDVKMKEKGDIPEGYSVSREKKERFSLILESASTNQTSMYLCASNPPQASWDTQYFGPGTRLTVL.

The CDR3 protein is CASSQDRGNTGELFF. The CDR3 DNA sequence: TGCGCCAGCAGCCAAGACCGCGGGAACACCGGGGAGCTGTTTTTT. The chain combines TRBV4-3 with TRBJ2-2; D is unclear. Germline V gene lookup returns CDR1 LGHNA and CDR2 YSLEER. This CDR3 region has 15 residues. Trimming took 0 bases from V and 1 from J, leaving 6 bases between them.

The V and J genes are TRBV27 and TRBJ1-2; D gene ambiguous. This CDR3 contains 13 residues. The V gene's germline CDR1 is MNHEY and CDR2 SMNVEV (reference sequence). V was pared by 6 bases and J by 7 bases, with 15 bases between. The CDR3 DNA reads TGTGCCAGCAGCCGATCGGCCCCGGGTGGCTACACCTTC. It translates to CASSRSAPGGYTF.

This clone was seen a single time. The CDR3 here is CASSIMGTDTDTQYF. The CDR3 DNA reads as TGTGCCAGTAGTATCATGGGGACAGACACAGATACGCAGTATTTT. The rearrangement links TRBV19 to TRBJ2-3; 7 bases fit TRBD1. With 3 bases clipped from V and 2 bases from J, the junction kept 5 bases outside the gene matches. This CDR3 spans 15 amino acids. Germline V gives CDR1 LNHDA, CDR2 SQIVND (reference sequence).

The V call is TRBV19, the J call TRBJ2-2; TRBD2 is a possible D gene (5 bases). Germline lookup yields CDR1 LNHDA and CDR2 SQIVND (reference sequence). CDR3 length equals 16 residues. V lost 7 bases and J 0 bases, leaving 15 bases between the germline ends. CDR3 in amino acids: CASKWNGVSNTGELFF. The CDR3 DNA is TGTGCCAGTAAGTGGAACGGGGTCTCGAACACCGGGGAGCTGTTTTTT.

This sequence joins TRBV5-1 and TRBJ2-7; 8 positions agree with TRBD2. Germline V gene sequence: CDR1 SGHRS, CDR2 YFSETQ. The CDR3 totals 12 residues. After removal of 6 bases from V and 3 bases from J, the junction contained 2 bases not matched to a gene. CDR3 nucleotides: TGCGCCAGCACCGGGGGGGACTACGAGCAGTACTTC. Protein sequence: CASTGGDYEQYF.

V gene TRBV11-3 combines with J gene TRBJ1-3; 9 nucleotides match TRBD1. Germline V lookup: CDR1 SGHNT, CDR2 YENEEA. This CDR3 contains 16 residues. Trimming at V came to 2 bases and at J to 2 bases, leaving 4 bases not matched to a gene. The CDR3 here is CASSLCWTGAGNTIYF. CDR3 nucleotides: TGTGCCAGCAGCTTATGCTGGACAGGGGCTGGAAACACCATATATTTT. Full variable domain (rest looked up from reference TRBV11-3 and TRBJ1-3): EAGVVQSPRYKIIEKKQPVAFWCNPISGHNTLYWYLQNLGQGPELLIRYENEEAVDDSQLPKDRFSAERLKGVDSTLKIQPAELGDSAVYLCASSLCWTGAGNTIYFGEGSWLTVV.

V gene TRBV5-6 combines with J gene TRBJ1-4, with TRBD1 matching 7 bases. The CDR3 extends over 17 amino acids. After removal of 2 bases from V and 8 bases from J, the junction contained 15 bases not matched to a gene. The germline V gene encodes CDR1 SGHDT and CDR2 YYEEEE. The CDR3: CASSFLVGTDVYEKLFF. CDR3 nucleotide sequence: TGTGCCAGCAGCTTCCTTGTGGGGACAGACGTTTACGAAAAACTGTTTTTT. Combining the CDR3 with reference TRBV5-6 and TRBJ1-4 gives the whole variable domain DAGVTQSPTHLIKTRGQQVTLRCSPKSGHDTVSWYQQALGQGPQFIFQYYEEEERQRGNFPDRFSGHQFPNYSSELNVNALLLGDSALYLCASSFLVGTDVYEKLFFGSGTQLSVL.

The CDR3 DNA follows: TGTGCCAGCAGCGCCCAACAGGGGATCTACGAGCAGTACTTC. Amino acid sequence: CASSAQQGIYEQYF. V usage is TRBV9 and J usage is TRBJ2-7; 7 bases fit TRBD1. The CDR3 has 14 amino acids. Germline values: CDR1 SGDLS, CDR2 YYNGEE. The V and J ends lost 3 bases and 3 bases, in that order; junction bases with no gene match: 6.

The chain uses TRBV6-6 and TRBJ1-4, with 8 bases that match TRBD1. Unmatched junction bases numbered 3, after V lost 3 bases and J lost 0 bases. The CDR3 spans 16 residues. Germline CDR1 reads MNHNY; CDR2 reads SVGAGI (reference sequence). In nucleotides, the CDR3 is TGTGCCAGCAGTTATGGGACAGGATCAACTAATGAAAAACTGTTTTTT. It is translated as CASSYGTGSTNEKLFF.

This clone was seen more than once but under ten times. The rearrangement joins TRBV2 to TRBJ1-2, with D hard to call. Per the germline V gene, CDR1 is SNHLY and CDR2 is FYNNEI. V gave up 3 bases and J gave up 1 base, with 3 bases separating them. This CDR3 region has 12 residues. As DNA, the CDR3 is TGTGCCAGCAGTGACAGTAACTATGGCTACACCTTC. Protein product: CASSDSNYGYTF.

J is TRBJ1-3 and V is TRBV10-2; 9 bases agree with TRBD1. This CDR3 has 15 amino acids. V trimming: 6 bases; J trimming: 0 bases; junction bases outside the gene matches: 3. The germline V gene encodes CDR1 WSHSY and CDR2 SAAADI. Here the CDR3 DNA reads TGCGCCAGCAGGGACAGGGGAAACTCTGGAAACACCATATATTTT. This translates into CASRDRGNSGNTIYF.

The chain couples TRBV5-1 to TRBJ2-7; 7 bases are a match to TRBD2. V dropped 1 base and J dropped 3; count of bases not matched to a gene: 10. Germline V lookup: CDR1 SGHRS, CDR2 YFSETQ. The CDR3 consists of 16 residues. The CDR3 DNA sequence: TGCGCCAGCAGCTTGTCGTATTGGCGGGAGAGCTACGAGCAGTACTTC. It encodes CASSLSYWRESYEQYF.

The J gene is TRBJ2-1, the V gene TRBV2, with TRBD2 matching 7 bases. CDR3 length equals 14 residues. Germline-derived CDR1 and CDR2 are SNHLY and FYNNEI. V was pared by 5 bases and J by 6 bases, with 7 bases of the junction left unmatched. The CDR3 region is CASSPLLAANEQFF. CDR3 nucleotides: TGTGCCAGCAGTCCCCTTCTAGCGGCCAATGAGCAGTTCTTC.

This chain connects TRBV7-9 to TRBJ1-4; unclear D gene. CDR3 length: 17 residues. Trimming left V 0 bases short and J 3 bases short, with 14 bases between. Germline CDR1 reads SEHNR; CDR2 reads FQNEAQ (reference sequence). CDR3 residues: CASSLASPTRANEKLFF. In DNA form, the CDR3 reads TGTGCCAGCAGCTTAGCGAGTCCCACTCGGGCTAATGAAAAACTGTTTTTT.

The rearrangement links TRBV7-2 to TRBJ2-4, with a tentative D call TRBD1 (6 bases). CDR1 SGHTA and CDR2 FQGNSA come from the germline V gene. V lost 3 bases, J lost 5 bases, and 17 bases lay in between. The CDR3 runs to 16 residues. CDR3 residues: CASSFLGGGRQNIQYF. The CDR3 DNA reads TGTGCCAGCAGCTTTTTAGGGGGTGGACGGCAAAACATTCAGTACTTC.

This clone was seen a handful of times. As DNA, the CDR3 is TGTGCCACCCCGGGGGGGAACCCCAATCAGCCCCAGCATTTT. Translating it yields CATPGGNPNQPQHF. The genes are TRBV28 and TRBJ1-5, with D possibly matching TRBD1 (5 bases). Trimming took off 10 bases at V and 3 bases at J, with 16 bases between the two ends. This CDR3 region has 14 residues. The germline V gene has CDR1 MDHEN and CDR2 SYDVKM.

The chain couples TRBV18 to TRBJ2-1, with D unclear. There are 13 residues in the CDR3. Trimming pared 8 bases from V and 8 bases from J, leaving 16 bases between. Germline CDR1 is KGHSH and CDR2 is LQKENI. The CDR3 loop is CASARPPGYEQFF. The CDR3 DNA is TGTGCCAGCGCCCGGCCCCCCGGGTATGAGCAGTTCTTC.

The chain links TRBV5-6 to TRBJ2-5, with D tentatively TRBD1 (5 bases). V was cut by 3 bases and J by 2 bases, with 11 bases left in between. The CDR3 spans 14 residues. Looked up from germline, CDR1 is SGHDT and CDR2 is YYEEEE. CDR3 in DNA: TGTGCCAGCAGCTCTGGGGCCCAACAAGAGACCCAGTACTTC. Translated, it gives CASSSGAQQETQYF.

The V and J genes are TRBV19 and TRBJ2-7, with 9 nucleotides matching TRBD2. V lost 6 bases and J lost 4; bases outside the gene matches: 7. The CDR3 is 14 residues long. Germline V gene sequence: CDR1 LNHDA, CDR2 SQIVND (reference sequence). This chain's CDR3 is CASRISGGSYEQYF. DNA of the CDR3: TGTGCCAGTAGGATTAGCGGGGGATCTTACGAGCAGTACTTC. Complete variable domain (other parts from reference TRBV19 and TRBJ2-7): DGGITQSPKYLFRKEGQNVTLSCEQNLNHDAMYWYRQDPGQGLRLIYYSQIVNDFQKGDIAEGYSVSREKKESFPLTVTSAQKNPTAFYLCASRISGGSYEQYFGPGTRLTVT.

This clone has more than one count but fewer than ten. The junction departs from germline at one end; a sequencing error may be responsible. This chain joins TRBV7-7 and TRBJ1-1; D is perhaps TRBD1 (6 bases). CDR1 and CDR2 (germline): SSHAT, FNYEAQ (reference sequence). The CDR3 is 13 residues long. CDR3 DNA sequence: TGTGCTAGCAGCCTCAGGGGAAACACTGAAGCTTTCTTT. This gives the protein CASSLRGNTEAFF.

The rearrangement links TRBV2 to TRBJ2-1, with D uncertain. The CDR3 is made up of 12 amino acids. The V end lost 1 base, the J end lost 10 bases, and 8 bases lay between the germline ends. Germline CDR1 and CDR2: SNHLY and FYNNEI. DNA of the CDR3: TGTGCCAGCAGTGAAGTAGTGCGGGAGCAGTTCTTC. Translating gives CASSEVVREQFF.